This TCR beta chain was sequenced in a study of spatial heterogeneity in lung cancer. Time point of the sample: sample taken at primary tumor resection. No cell sorting; template was whole RNA from tumor, lung tissue or PBMC. This CDR3 is 12 amino acids long. Germline loops: CDR1 DFQATT, CDR2 SNEGSKA (reference sequence). With 2 bases clipped from V and 6 bases from J, the junction kept 0 bases outside the gene matches. TCRdb re-analysed the 5' RACE reads in MiXCR, keeping a single row per CDR3 protein. The sample contains roughly 20,000 distinct CDR3 sequences, approximately 4.4% of which appear only once.

The specimen was PBMCs, collected at surgery. This receptor was taken from a male donor with early-stage non-small cell lung cancer. This chain links TRBV20-1 with TRBJ1-3; 8 bases map to TRBD1. The CDR3 loop is CSARQGANTIYF. CDR3 sequence (DNA): TGCAGTGCTAGACAGGGGGCAAACACCATATATTTT.